This TCR beta chain was profiled in a study of blood T cell repertoires in COVID-19. Study summary: The United States, Italy and Spain supplied acute and convalescent COVID-19 samples. PBMCs, B-cell-depleted T cells, or T cells provided the cDNA or gDNA that made up the material.

In the original workflow: Amplification of reference gene primers provided the estimated nucleated cell counts. Measured with immunoSEQ multiplex PCR; TCRdb has only the in-frame clones, and not every one. From that table come the V and J calls and clone size; the DNA was used to work out D and trimming. The table shows around 250,000 clones, with about four fifths occurring only once. Input material: peripheral blood. The clonotype originates from a woman aged 18-30 years with acute or convalescent COVID-19.

The CDR3 loop reads CASRTGTSSYEQYF. The CDR3 DNA follows: TGTGCCAGCAGGACCGGGACTAGTTCCTACGAGCAGTACTTC. The chain has TRBV6-1 and TRBJ2-7; 8 nucleotides match TRBD2. Looked up from germline, CDR1 is MNHNS and CDR2 is SASEGT. Losses at the gene ends were 6 bases for V and 1 base for J; bases not matched to a gene: 5. CDR3 length: 14 amino acids.